This T cell receptor beta chain was retrieved from a study of vaccination and CD4 T cells after COVID-19 (dated by TCRdb to between 2021 and 2024). For context, the study as a whole: In the convalescent cohort there were six males and four females, among whom were two Hispanic individuals, seven Caucasians, two Asians and one multiracial person. Culture stimuli were overlapping spike peptide pools from SARS-CoV-2 and from the common cold coronaviruses HCoV-NL63, HCoV-OC43 and HCoV-229E. Post-COVID blood samples from convalescent patients were collected a median of approximately 93 days after diagnosis, with a range of roughly 35 to 170 days. In some eleven COVID-19 convalescent patients and a handful of infection-naive healthy vaccine recipients, researchers compared the spike-specific CD4+ TCR repertoire from before mRNA vaccination with the repertoire from after. As controls, cultures received a CEFX viral epitope pool (the positive control), an HIV-1 Nef peptide pool (the negative control), or no peptide at all. Two doses of either the Pfizer-BioNTech BNT162b2 vaccine (n=8) or the Moderna mRNA-1273 vaccine (n=2) were administered to participants. Post-vaccine blood samples were obtained a median of approximately 70 days after the second vaccine dose, with a range of roughly 13 to 250 days.

Overall study outcomes, separate from this receptor: Among convalescent patients, a median about 90% of the SARS-CoV-2-reactive clones seen after vaccination appeared only after vaccination, which suggests priming specific to the vaccine. Of the vaccine-specific clones found in convalescent patients, nearly all (304 of 307) were mono-reactive for SARS-CoV-2 spike instead of being cross-reactive with common cold coronaviruses. The number of convalescent patients in the study was relatively small, and the study did not examine early timepoints following natural infection. The median count of SARS-CoV-2-reactive clonotypes went up from 20 to 25 after infection to a few dozen after vaccination, although the change was not significant.

Libraries were constructed by PCR. TCR sequencing of DNA from cultured CD4+ T cells used the Oncomine TCR Beta short-read assay at the Johns Hopkins FTIC core. Genomic DNA was extracted from the cultured CD4+ T cells with the QIAamp micro DNA kit. Oncomine TCR Beta libraries from cultured CD4+ T cells were pooled with unique dual indexes and sequenced on an Illumina iSeq 100. On the authors' methods: Non-productive sequences were removed, and CDR3s not starting with C, not ending with F or W, or shorter than 7 amino acids were discarded. Antigen-specific clonotypes were identified using the MANAFEST web application through comparison of peptide-stimulated wells with reference and other culture wells. For a clone to be called positive, the clone needed an FDR below 0.05, an odds ratio above 5, and a productive frequency above 0.1% in at least two of three replicate wells. Clonotypes that were significantly expanded in both SARS-CoV-2 spike wells and at least one common cold coronavirus spike condition were defined as cross-reactive. Using R version 3.6.1, CDR3 homology was evaluated through Levenshtein distances (stringdist) along with unrooted phylogenetic trees (ape). The raw public reads went through TCRdb reprocessing: fastp at Q25, MiXCR clone calling, in-frame beta chains kept. Each record represents a unique CDR3 protein, reported with the most common genes and DNA among its rows. V and J calls and clone size were set by TCRdb, not the authors. Across this sample there are 13,000 or so distinct CDR3 sequences, with around 29% seen only once. In total, the top ten clones hold roughly 30% of the sample.

Comments on this clonotype: Its antigen is unknown. There are no base qualities to consult, and no much larger clone falls within one base.

Trimmed from V: 7 bases; trimmed from J: 0 bases; junction bases lacking a gene match: 5. CDR1 and CDR2 were assigned from the germline V gene as KGHDR and SFDVKD. The CDR3 starts with the cysteine, ends with the phenylalanine, and has 15 residues. The CDR3 DNA has 45 bases and is translated from base 1. The meaning of the sample's treatment or condition label: approximately 11-day PBMC culture with coronavirus spike peptide pools or control peptides (ViraFEST assay). The study used the ViraFEST assay, which expanded antigen-specific T cells with peptide pools and then identified expanded clonotypes by TCR sequencing. Healthy vaccine recipients had no prior SARS-CoV-2 infection, confirmed by negative nucleocapsid antibody tests before and after vaccination. Each well held under 2.5 million PBMCs cultured in IMDM containing around 5% human AB serum and approximately 10 IU/ml IL-2, with roughly 9.2 ug/ml peptide pools added. On days 3 and 7, half of the culture medium was replaced with fresh IL-2-containing medium. After around 10 days of culture, CD4+ T cells were isolated by negative selection using the EasySep CD4+ T cell isolation kit. Ficoll-Paque Plus gradient centrifugation was used to isolate PBMCs from whole blood, and the isolated PBMCs were then either used fresh or cryopreserved at -140C. Triplicate wells were generally used for each culture condition.

The TCR originated in a human donor who received a COVID-19 vaccine. This receptor chain uses TRBV24-1 and TRBJ2-1, and TRBD2 matches 7 of the central bases. The material sequenced was CD4+ T cells from blood, cultured in vitro, taken before SARS-CoV-2 vaccination. The DNA sequence reads TGTGCCACCAGGGGAGCGGGGAGCTCCTACAATGAGCAGTTCTTC. The encoded protein is CATRGAGSSYNEQFF.